This T cell receptor (beta chain) was sequenced for a study of OX40 agonist ivuxolimab in advanced cancers. Measured with immunoSEQ multiplex PCR; TCRdb has only the in-frame clones, and not every one. The sample includes 20,000 to 25,000 clones, roughly 84% seen only once; the top ten take less than 45%. The V gene lost 3 bases and the J gene lost 1 base, with 15 bases spanning the gap. Germline V gives CDR1 MDHEN, CDR2 SYDVKM. CDR3 length: 16 residues. This TCR came from an adult with an advanced solid tumor such as melanoma, head and neck, liver or kidney cancer. Sequencing was performed on CD4+ or CD8+ T cells sorted from blood, taken in a trial of the OX40 agonist ivuxolimab. The chain couples TRBV28 to TRBJ1-2; no clear D gene. The CDR3 loop reads CASSFYETHDNYGYTF. CDR3 nucleotide sequence: TGTGCCAGCAGTTTTTATGAGACACATGATAACTATGGCTACACCTTC.